This passage covers 16 T cell receptor beta chains from one sample sequenced in a study of beta chain features in type 1 diabetes. The sequenced template was cDNA made from the entire isolated RNA. Only in-frame clones appear in the TCRdb table, and some are missing; sequencing was by immunoSEQ multiplex PCR. The table lists hundreds of thousands of clones, 15% to 19% of them singletons. Input material: naive CD4+ T cells from blood. The source of these receptors is a man younger than 30 in good health.

In DNA, the CDR3 is TGTGCCAGCAGTTCCCAATGGGGCTCCTACGAGCAGTACTTC. It yields the protein CASSSQWGSYEQYF. The rearrangement joins TRBV28 to TRBJ2-7; D remains ambiguous. V lost 4 bases, J lost 0 bases, and 10 bases lay in between. The V gene's germline CDR1 is MDHEN and CDR2 SYDVKM. The CDR3 consists of 14 residues.

This clone was recorded a few times. The V gene is TRBV9, the J gene TRBJ2-5; D is perhaps TRBD1 (5 bases). The V gene's germline CDR1 is SGDLS and CDR2 YYNGEE. Trimming took off 2 bases at V and 4 bases at J, with 15 bases between the two ends. The CDR3 loop spans 15 amino acids. The CDR3 loop reads CASSVSQGWGETQYF. DNA for the CDR3: TGTGCCAGCAGCGTGTCTCAGGGCTGGGGAGAGACCCAGTACTTC.

The J gene is TRBJ2-4, the V gene TRBV9; 9 bases fit TRBD2. V trimming: 0 bases; J trimming: 3 bases; junction bases outside the gene matches: 4. There are 16 residues in the CDR3. In germline, CDR1 is SGDLS, CDR2 YYNGEE. The CDR3 region has the DNA TGTGCCAGCAGCGTAGCGGCTAGCGGGAACAAAAACATTCAGTACTTC. Translating it yields CASSVAASGNKNIQYF.

The V and J genes are TRBV19 and TRBJ1-4; 7 bases fit TRBD1. V lost 3 bases, J lost 4 bases, and 11 bases stayed unmatched. This CDR3 is 17 amino acids long. Germline values: CDR1 LNHDA, CDR2 SQIVND (reference sequence). The CDR3 here is CASSIRSDRALNEKLFF. The CDR3 region has the DNA TGTGCCAGTAGTATTAGGAGCGACAGGGCCCTTAATGAAAAACTGTTTTTT.

This clone was counted between two and nine times. The chain has TRBV7-6 and TRBJ1-1; no clear D. Per the germline V gene, CDR1 is SGHVS and CDR2 is FNYEAQ. The CDR3 is 11 amino acids. The ends were cut back, 3 bases at V and 3 bases at J, with 2 bases in the middle. CDR3 coding DNA: TGTGCCAGCAGCTTTGACACTGAAGCTTTCTTT. Translation: CASSFDTEAFF.

CDR3 in DNA: TGTGCCAGCAGTTTATGGGGGTCCAATGAGCAGTTCTTC. Its protein is CASSLWGSNEQFF. This chain joins TRBV27 and TRBJ2-1; D could derive from TRBD1 or TRBD2 (5 bases each). V gave up 1 base and J gave up 6 bases, with 7 bases separating them. CDR3 length: 13 residues. CDR1 and CDR2 (germline): MNHEY, SMNVEV (reference sequence).

For this clone: The identical CDR3 is also encoded by other nucleotide sequences in the sample. Here the CDR3 DNA reads TGCGCCAGCAGCTTGGAAGCAGGGGGTGCCTACGAGCAGTACTTC. Translating it yields CASSLEAGGAYEQYF. The chain combines TRBV5-1 with TRBJ2-7, with 7 bases lining up with TRBD1. From germline, CDR1 is SGHRS and CDR2 YFSETQ. Trimming cost V 0 bases and J 2 bases; bases outside gene matches: 5. The CDR3 loop spans 15 amino acids.

On this clone itself: The same CDR3 is also encoded by other DNA sequences in this sample. The chain combines TRBV5-1 with TRBJ1-1; TRBD1 matches at 8 bases. CDR1 and CDR2 from the germline V gene are SGHRS and YFSETQ. V lost 2 bases to trimming and J lost 1 base; unmatched junction nucleotides: 1. This CDR3 is built from 14 residues. Written as DNA, the CDR3 is TGCGCCAGCAGCTTAGACAGGGGGAACACTGAAGCTTTCTTT. This codes for CASSLDRGNTEAFF.

This rearrangement joins TRBV12-5 to TRBJ2-1; 7 positions match TRBD2. From germline, CDR1 is LGHNT and CDR2 FRNRAP. The CDR3 has 15 residues. Losses at the gene ends were 2 bases for V and 6 bases for J; bases not matched to a gene: 7. The DNA for the CDR3 is TGTGCTAGTGGTTTGAGCGGGACCGGTGGCAATGAGCAGTTCTTC. This translates into CASGLSGTGGNEQFF. Together with reference TRBV12-5 and TRBJ2-1, the CDR3 gives the full variable domain: DARVTQTPRHKVTEMGQEVTMRCQPILGHNTVFWYRQTMMQGLELLAYFRNRAPLDDSGMPKDRFSAEMPDATLATLKIQPSEPRDSAVYFCASGLSGTGGNEQFFGPGTRLTVL.

A few counts support this clone. The chain couples TRBV19 to TRBJ1-6; no reliable D call. The CDR3 sequence is 15 residues long. Germline CDR1 LNHDA, CDR2 SQIVND (reference sequence). V shed 7 bases and J shed 4 bases, with 14 bases lying between them. The CDR3 loop reads CASTFGERYNSPLHF. The DNA for the CDR3 is TGTGCCAGTACTTTCGGGGAGAGGTATAATTCACCCCTCCACTTT.

This clone was found a few times. The V call is TRBV30, the J call TRBJ2-7; TRBD1 aligns across 7 bases. Germline V gives CDR1 GTSNPN, CDR2 SVGIG (reference sequence). This CDR3 is built from 15 residues. V was clipped by 0 bases and J by 3 bases; unmatched bases: 8. CDR3 in DNA: TGTGCCTGGAGTGTCCCCGGACAGGCTGTCTACGAGCAGTACTTC. It yields the protein CAWSVPGQAVYEQYF.

The rearrangement joins TRBV20-1 to TRBJ2-7; D is uncertain. V was pared by 5 bases and J by 3 bases, with 8 bases between. The CDR3 is 11 residues long. Germline assignment: CDR1 DFQATT and CDR2 SNEGSKA (reference sequence). Here the CDR3 DNA reads TGCAGTGCTTGGGATCGCTACGAGCAGTACTTC. Protein sequence: CSAWDRYEQYF.

The sample holds a few counts of this clone. The rearrangement uses TRBV7-9 and TRBJ2-7, with 9 bases fitting TRBD1. Trimming cost V 2 bases and J 1 base; bases outside gene matches: 3. This CDR3 comprises 15 residues. The germline CDR1 and CDR2 sequences are SEHNR and FQNEAQ (reference sequence). In DNA, the CDR3 is TGTGCCAGCAGCTTACGACAGGGGGGGTCCTACGAGCAGTACTTC. This codes for CASSLRQGGSYEQYF.

In its sample, this clone was seen a few times. This chain uses TRBV9 with TRBJ2-6; 8 bases fit TRBD1. Germline CDR1 is SGDLS and CDR2 is YYNGEE. CDR3 size: 16 residues. Losses at the gene ends were 4 bases for V and 0 bases for J; bases not matched to a gene: 3. Here the CDR3 reads CASSQGQASGANVLTF. CDR3 nucleotide sequence: TGTGCCAGCAGCCAGGGACAGGCCTCTGGGGCCAACGTCCTGACTTTC.

V gene TRBV7-6 combines with J gene TRBJ1-2; D is unresolved. There are 13 residues in the CDR3. Per germline, CDR1 SGHVS and CDR2 FNYEAQ. V dropped 4 bases and J dropped 4 bases, with 10 bases sitting between them. The CDR3 reads CASSSSPAYGYTF. The CDR3 bases are TGTGCCAGCAGCTCCAGTCCCGCCTATGGCTACACCTTC.

The sample holds a few counts of this clone. The chain carries TRBV7-2 and TRBJ1-5; TRBD1 is a possible D gene (5 bases). V was clipped by 3 bases and J by 0 bases, with 9 bases between them. The CDR3 has 15 amino acids. Germline V gives CDR1 SGHTA, CDR2 FQGNSA. CDR3 sequence reads: CASSLGVGSNQPQHF. CDR3 coding DNA: TGTGCCAGCAGCTTGGGGGTCGGTAGCAATCAGCCCCAGCATTTT.